This T cell receptor (beta chain) was captured by sequencing in a study of blood T cell repertoires in COVID-19 (dated by TCRdb to 2018 to 2020). Notes on the research overall: Collaborator samples came from the United States, Italy and Spain and covered acute and convalescent phases of COVID-19. The samples were drawn from the first 160 participants of the ongoing ImmuneRACE study and from 1,254 subjects provided by 6 global collaborators. Where available, HLA class I and class II types were taken from metadata supplied by the sample provider and were not determined by assay-based typing. The material from the prospective study consisted of cDNA or gDNA derived from T cells, B-cell-depleted T cells, or PBMCs. The repertoires were released in a freely available public database meant as a resource for research on the immune response to SARS-CoV-2. Subjects who had been exposed to COVID-19, were actively infected with it, or had recovered from it provided the deeply sampled blood TCRbeta repertoires that made up the dataset. Nearly every sample came with metadata listing a de-identified subject ID, COVID-19 status, age in years and sex.

Study-wide conclusions, independent of this receptor: The amount of clinical and demographic metadata varied by source and participant and was provided uncurated.

As to this clone: Its antigen target is currently unknown. No much larger clone exists at a distance of one base, and base qualities are not known.

V was cut back by 2 bases and J by 2 bases, leaving a gap of 9 bases between them. The CDR3 holds 13 amino acids from the cysteine to the phenylalanine. The kept DNA is CDR3 alone, 39 bases in frame from the first base. CDR1 is given as SQVTM and CDR2 as ANQGSEA, both from the germline V gene. In the prospective study, participants were 18 to 89 years old, resided in about two dozen geographic areas of the United States, and were enrolled through a virtual design. Cohort assignment in the prospective study relied on participant-reported clinical history from a screening survey and a study questionnaire. Recovered participants in ImmuneRACE Cohort 3 were defined by two consecutive negative NP/OP PCR tests, clearance by a healthcare professional, or resolution of symptoms. In the prospective study, mobile phlebotomists collected whole blood, serum and a nasopharyngeal or oropharyngeal swab from each participant. Additional blood draws and questionnaires over an approximately 2-month period could optionally be provided by prospective study participants. Blood samples from the prospective study were shipped frozen or at room temperature prior to DNA extraction.

TCRbeta CDR3 regions were amplified from genomic DNA by means of the immunoSEQ Assay, a bias-controlled multiplex PCR. On the study's bioinformatics: The number of nucleated cells in each sample was estimated by amplification of reference gene primers within the assay. Sequence reads were collapsed and filtered to measure the absolute abundance of every unique TCRbeta CDR3 rearrangement. For each sample, productive Simpson clonality was calculated as the square root of Simpson's diversity index over productive rearrangements. The table was pulled from immuneACCESS by TCRdb, which kept in-frame rearrangements only. Such tables lose some clones; where checked, under half of the loss comes from unresolved V genes, and the rest has no known cause. That table is the source of V, J and clone size, and D and trimming were worked out from the DNA. The sample table shows 200,000 to 250,000 clones, and approximately 90% are seen once. Clones ranked in the top ten supply approximately 11% of the sample.

Recombination connected TRBV29-1 to TRBJ1-2; the D gene assignment is ambiguous. Material: PBMCs or T cells enriched from blood (not recorded which). The TCR was taken from a man aged 25-45 years who had recovered from COVID-19. Here the CDR3 is given as CSVETSPNYGYTF. In nucleotide form, the sequence is TGCAGCGTTGAAACGAGCCCCAACTATGGCTACACCTTC.